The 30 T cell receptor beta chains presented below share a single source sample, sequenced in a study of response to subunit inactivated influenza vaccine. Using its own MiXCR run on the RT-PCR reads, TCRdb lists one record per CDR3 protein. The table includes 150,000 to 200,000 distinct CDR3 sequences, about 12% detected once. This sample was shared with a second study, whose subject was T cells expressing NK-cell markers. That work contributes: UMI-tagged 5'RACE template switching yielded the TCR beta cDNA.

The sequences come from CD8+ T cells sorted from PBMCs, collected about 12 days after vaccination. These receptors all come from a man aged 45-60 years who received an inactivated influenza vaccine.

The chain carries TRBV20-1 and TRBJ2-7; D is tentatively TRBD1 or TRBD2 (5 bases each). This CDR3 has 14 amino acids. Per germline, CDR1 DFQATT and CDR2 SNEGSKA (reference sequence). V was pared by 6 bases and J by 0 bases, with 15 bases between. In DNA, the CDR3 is TGCAGTGCCCGGGACCTCATGAGCTCCTACGAGCAGTACTTC. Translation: CSARDLMSSYEQYF.

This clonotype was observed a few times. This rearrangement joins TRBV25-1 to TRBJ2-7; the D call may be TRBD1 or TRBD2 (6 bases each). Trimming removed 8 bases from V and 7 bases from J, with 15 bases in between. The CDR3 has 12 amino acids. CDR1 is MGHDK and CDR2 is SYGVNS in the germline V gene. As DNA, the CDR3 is TGTGCCAGCGGTGGAGGGGGGACAGAGCAGTACTTC. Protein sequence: CASGGGGTEQYF.

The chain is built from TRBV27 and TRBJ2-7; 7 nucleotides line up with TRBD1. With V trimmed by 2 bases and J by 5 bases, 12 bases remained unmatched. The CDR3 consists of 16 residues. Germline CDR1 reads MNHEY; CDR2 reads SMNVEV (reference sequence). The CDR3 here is CASSLSIQGSWNEQYF. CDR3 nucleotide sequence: TGTGCCAGCAGTTTAAGTATACAGGGGAGTTGGAACGAGCAGTACTTC.

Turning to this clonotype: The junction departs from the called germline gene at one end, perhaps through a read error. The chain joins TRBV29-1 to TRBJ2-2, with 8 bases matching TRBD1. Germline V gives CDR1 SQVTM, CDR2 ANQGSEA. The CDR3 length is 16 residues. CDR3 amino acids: CSVEDRGRGNTGELFF. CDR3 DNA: TGCAGCGTCGAAGACAGGGGCCGTGGGAACACCGGGGAGCTGTTTTTT.

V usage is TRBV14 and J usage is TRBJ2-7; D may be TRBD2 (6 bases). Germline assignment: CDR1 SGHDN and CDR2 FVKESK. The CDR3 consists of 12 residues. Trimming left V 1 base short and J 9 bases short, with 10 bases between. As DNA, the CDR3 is TGTGCCAGCAGCCAAGGATGGGAGGTGCAGTACTTC. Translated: CASSQGWEVQYF.

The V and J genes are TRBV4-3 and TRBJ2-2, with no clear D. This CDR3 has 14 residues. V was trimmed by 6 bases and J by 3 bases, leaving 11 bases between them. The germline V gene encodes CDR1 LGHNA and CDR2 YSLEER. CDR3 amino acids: CASSYTWDTGELFF. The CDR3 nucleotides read TGCGCCAGCAGTTATACTTGGGACACCGGGGAGCTGTTTTTT.

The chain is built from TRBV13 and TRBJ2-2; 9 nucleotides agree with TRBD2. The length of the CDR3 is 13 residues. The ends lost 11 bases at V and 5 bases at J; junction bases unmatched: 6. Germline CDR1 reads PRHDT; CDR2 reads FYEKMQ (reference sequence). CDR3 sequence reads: CAGGTSLTGELFF. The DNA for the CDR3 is TGTGCCGGTGGGACTAGCTTGACCGGGGAGCTGTTTTTT.

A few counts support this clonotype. CDR3 loop: CATSRATARETQYF. For the CDR3, the DNA is TGTGCCACCAGCAGAGCGACAGCTAGGGAGACCCAGTACTTC. This rearrangement joins TRBV15 to TRBJ2-5; possible D gene TRBD1, 5 bases. There are 14 residues in the CDR3. Trimming took 1 base from V and 5 from J, leaving 11 bases between them. CDR1 and CDR2 from the germline V gene are LNHNV and YYDKDF (reference sequence).

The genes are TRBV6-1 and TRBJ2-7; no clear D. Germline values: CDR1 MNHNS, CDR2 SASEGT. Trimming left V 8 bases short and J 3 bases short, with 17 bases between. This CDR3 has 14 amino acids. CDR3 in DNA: TGTGCCAGCCGAAGAGCGAGCCAGTTCTACGAGCAGTACTTC. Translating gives CASRRASQFYEQYF.

CDR3 in amino acids: CASSQGPAAKETQYF. The CDR3 DNA is TGCGCCAGCAGCCAAGGACCAGCTGCTAAAGAGACCCAGTACTTC. This rearrangement joins TRBV4-3 to TRBJ2-5; unclear D gene. The V and J ends lost 1 base and 3 bases respectively, with 12 bases between them. CDR1 LGHNA and CDR2 YSLEER come from the germline V gene. The CDR3 consists of 15 residues.

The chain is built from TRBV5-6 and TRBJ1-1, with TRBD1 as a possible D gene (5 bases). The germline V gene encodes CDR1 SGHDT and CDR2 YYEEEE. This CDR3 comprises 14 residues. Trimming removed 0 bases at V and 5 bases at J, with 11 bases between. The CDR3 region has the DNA TGTGCCAGCAGCTTGGCCCCCGGGGGAACTGAAGCTTTCTTT. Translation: CASSLAPGGTEAFF.

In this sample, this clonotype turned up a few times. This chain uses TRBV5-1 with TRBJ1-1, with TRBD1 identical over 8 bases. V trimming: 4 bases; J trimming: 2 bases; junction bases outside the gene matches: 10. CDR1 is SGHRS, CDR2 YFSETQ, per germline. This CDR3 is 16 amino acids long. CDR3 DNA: TGCGCCAGCAGCGTGGTTGGGACAGGCTCAAACACTGAAGCTTTCTTT. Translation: CASSVVGTGSNTEAFF.

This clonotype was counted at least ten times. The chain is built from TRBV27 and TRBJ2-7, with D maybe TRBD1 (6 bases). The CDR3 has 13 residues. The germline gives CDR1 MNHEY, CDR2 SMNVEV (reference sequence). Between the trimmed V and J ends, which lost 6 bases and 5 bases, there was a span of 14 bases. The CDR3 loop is CASRLQGMDEQYF. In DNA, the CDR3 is TGTGCCAGCAGACTACAGGGAATGGACGAGCAGTACTTC.

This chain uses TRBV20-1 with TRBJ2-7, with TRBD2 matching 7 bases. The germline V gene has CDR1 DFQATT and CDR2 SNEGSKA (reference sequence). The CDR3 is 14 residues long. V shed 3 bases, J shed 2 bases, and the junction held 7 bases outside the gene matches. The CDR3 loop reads CSASPLARAYEQYF. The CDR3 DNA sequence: TGCAGTGCTAGTCCACTAGCGAGAGCCTACGAGCAGTACTTC.

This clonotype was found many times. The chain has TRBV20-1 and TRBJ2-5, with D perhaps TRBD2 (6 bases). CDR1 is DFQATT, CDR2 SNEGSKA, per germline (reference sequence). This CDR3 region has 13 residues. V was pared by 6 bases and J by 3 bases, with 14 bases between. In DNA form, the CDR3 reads TGCAGTGCAACGGGACTTTCGAAAGAGACCCAGTACTTC. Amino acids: CSATGLSKETQYF.

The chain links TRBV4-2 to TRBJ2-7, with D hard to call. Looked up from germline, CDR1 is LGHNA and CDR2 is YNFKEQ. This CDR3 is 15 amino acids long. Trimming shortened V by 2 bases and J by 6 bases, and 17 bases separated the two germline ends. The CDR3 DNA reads TGTGCCAGCAGCCAAAATATCTTACCCCACGGCGAGCAGTACTTC. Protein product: CASSQNILPHGEQYF.

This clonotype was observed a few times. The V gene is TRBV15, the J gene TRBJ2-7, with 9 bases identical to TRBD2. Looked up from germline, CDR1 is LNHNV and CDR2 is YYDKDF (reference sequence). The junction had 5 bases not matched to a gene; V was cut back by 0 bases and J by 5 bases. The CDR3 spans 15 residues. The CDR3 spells CATSRDSGRFDEQYF. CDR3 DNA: TGTGCCACCAGCAGAGACAGCGGGAGGTTCGACGAGCAGTACTTC. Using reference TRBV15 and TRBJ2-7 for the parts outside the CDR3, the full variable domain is DAMVIQNPRYQVTQFGKPVTLSCSQTLNHNVMYWYQQKSSQAPKLLFHYYDKDFNNEADTPDNFQSRRPNTSFCFLDIRSPGLGDTAMYLCATSRDSGRFDEQYFGPGTRLTVT.

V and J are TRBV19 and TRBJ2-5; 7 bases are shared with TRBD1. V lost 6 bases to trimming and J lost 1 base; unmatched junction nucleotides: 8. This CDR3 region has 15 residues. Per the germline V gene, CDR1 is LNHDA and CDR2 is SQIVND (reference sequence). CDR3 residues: CASSALGTAQETQYF. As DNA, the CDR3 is TGTGCCAGTAGCGCCTTGGGGACAGCCCAAGAGACCCAGTACTTC. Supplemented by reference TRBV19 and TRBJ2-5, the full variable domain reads DGGITQSPKYLFRKEGQNVTLSCEQNLNHDAMYWYRQDPGQGLRLIYYSQIVNDFQKGDIAEGYSVSREKKESFPLTVTSAQKNPTAFYLCASSALGTAQETQYFGPGTRLLVL.

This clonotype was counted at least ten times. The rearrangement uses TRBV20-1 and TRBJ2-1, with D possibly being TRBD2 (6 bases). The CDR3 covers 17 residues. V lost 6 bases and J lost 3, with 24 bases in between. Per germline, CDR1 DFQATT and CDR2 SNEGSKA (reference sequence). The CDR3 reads CSATPGLTIKGYNEQFF. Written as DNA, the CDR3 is TGCAGTGCGACTCCGGGACTTACTATTAAGGGCTACAATGAGCAGTTCTTC.

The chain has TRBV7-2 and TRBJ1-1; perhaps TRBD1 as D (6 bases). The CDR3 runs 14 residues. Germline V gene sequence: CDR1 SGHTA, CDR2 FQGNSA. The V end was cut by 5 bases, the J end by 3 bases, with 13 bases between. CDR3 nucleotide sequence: TGTGCCAGCAGCCTAGGGGGTGGGGACACTGAAGCTTTCTTT. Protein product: CASSLGGGDTEAFF.

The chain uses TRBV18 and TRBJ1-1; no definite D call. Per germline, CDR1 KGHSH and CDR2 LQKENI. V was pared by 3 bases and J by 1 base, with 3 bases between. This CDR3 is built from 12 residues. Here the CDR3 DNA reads TGTGCCAGCTCACCGCAGAACACTGAAGCTTTCTTT. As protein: CASSPQNTEAFF.

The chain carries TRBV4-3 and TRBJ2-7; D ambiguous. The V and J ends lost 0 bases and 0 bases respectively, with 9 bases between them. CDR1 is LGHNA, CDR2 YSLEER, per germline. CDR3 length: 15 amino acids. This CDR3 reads CASSQEVSSSYEQYF. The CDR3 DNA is TGCGCCAGCAGCCAAGAGGTCTCCAGCTCCTACGAGCAGTACTTC.

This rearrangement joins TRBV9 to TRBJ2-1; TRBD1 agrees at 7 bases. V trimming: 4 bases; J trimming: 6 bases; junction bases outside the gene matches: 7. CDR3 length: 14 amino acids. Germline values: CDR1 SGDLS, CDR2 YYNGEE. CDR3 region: CASSPGTASNEQFF. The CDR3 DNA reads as TGTGCCAGCAGCCCCGGGACAGCTTCCAATGAGCAGTTCTTC.

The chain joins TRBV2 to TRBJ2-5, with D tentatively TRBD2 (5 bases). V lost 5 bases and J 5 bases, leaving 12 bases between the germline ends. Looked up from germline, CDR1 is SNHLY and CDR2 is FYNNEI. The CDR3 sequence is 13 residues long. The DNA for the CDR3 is TGTGCCAGCAGTACAACTAGTCCGGAGACCCAGTACTTC. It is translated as CASSTTSPETQYF. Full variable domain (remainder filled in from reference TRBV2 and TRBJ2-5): EPEVTQTPSHQVTQMGQEVILRCVPISNHLYFYWYRQILGQKVEFLVSFYNNEISEKSEIFDDQFSVERPDGSNFTLKIRSTKLEDSAMYFCASSTTSPETQYFGPGTRLLVL.

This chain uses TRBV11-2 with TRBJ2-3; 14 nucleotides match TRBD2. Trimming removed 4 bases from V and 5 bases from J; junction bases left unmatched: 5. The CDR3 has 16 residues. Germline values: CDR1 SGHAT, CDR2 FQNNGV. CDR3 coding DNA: TGTGCCAGCAGCTCCAGACTAGCGGGGGGGCAAGATACGCAGTATTTT. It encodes CASSSRLAGGQDTQYF.

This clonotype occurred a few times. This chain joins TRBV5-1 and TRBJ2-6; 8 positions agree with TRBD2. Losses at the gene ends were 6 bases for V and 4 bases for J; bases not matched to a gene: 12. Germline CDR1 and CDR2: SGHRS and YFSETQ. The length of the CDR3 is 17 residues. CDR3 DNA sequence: TGCGCCAGCACCAAAAGTAGCGGGACCCTCGGGGCCAACGTCCTGACTTTC. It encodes CASTKSSGTLGANVLTF.

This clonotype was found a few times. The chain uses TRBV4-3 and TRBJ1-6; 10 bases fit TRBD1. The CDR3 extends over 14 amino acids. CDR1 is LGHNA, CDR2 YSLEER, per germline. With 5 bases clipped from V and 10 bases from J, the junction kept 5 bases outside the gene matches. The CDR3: CASSYGTGVSPLHF. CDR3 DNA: TGCGCCAGCAGCTACGGGACAGGGGTATCACCCCTCCACTTT.

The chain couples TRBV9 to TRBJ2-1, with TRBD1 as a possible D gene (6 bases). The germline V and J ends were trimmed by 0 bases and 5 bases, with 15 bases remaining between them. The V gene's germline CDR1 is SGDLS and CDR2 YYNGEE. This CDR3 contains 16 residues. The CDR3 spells CASSVEQGHYHNEQFF. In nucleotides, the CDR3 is TGTGCCAGCAGCGTAGAACAGGGCCATTACCACAATGAGCAGTTCTTC.

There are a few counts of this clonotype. The CDR3 spells CSARDTSGKSSYNEQFF. CDR3 bases: TGCAGTGCTAGAGATACTAGCGGGAAGAGCTCCTACAATGAGCAGTTCTTC. V and J are TRBV20-1 and TRBJ2-1, with 10 bases that match TRBD2. Germline V CDR1 and CDR2: DFQATT, SNEGSKA (reference sequence). With V trimmed by 0 bases and J by 0 bases, 5 bases remained unmatched. The CDR3 loop spans 17 amino acids.

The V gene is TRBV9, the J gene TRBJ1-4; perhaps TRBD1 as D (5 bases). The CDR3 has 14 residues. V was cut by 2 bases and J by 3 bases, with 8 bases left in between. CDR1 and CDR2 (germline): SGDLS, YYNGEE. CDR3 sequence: CASSVGTANEKLFF. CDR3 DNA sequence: TGTGCCAGCAGCGTCGGGACTGCTAATGAAAAACTGTTTTTT.